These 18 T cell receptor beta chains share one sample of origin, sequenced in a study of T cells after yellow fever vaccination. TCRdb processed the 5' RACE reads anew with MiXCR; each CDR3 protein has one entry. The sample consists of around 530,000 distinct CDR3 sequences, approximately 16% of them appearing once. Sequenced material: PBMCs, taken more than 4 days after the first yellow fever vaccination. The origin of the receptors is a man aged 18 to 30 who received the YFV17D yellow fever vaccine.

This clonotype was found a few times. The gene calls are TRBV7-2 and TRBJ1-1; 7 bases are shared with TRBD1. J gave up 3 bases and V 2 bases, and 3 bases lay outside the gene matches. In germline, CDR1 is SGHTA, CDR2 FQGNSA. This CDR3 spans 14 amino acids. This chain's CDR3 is CASSLRGRDTEAFF. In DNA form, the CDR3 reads TGTGCCAGCAGCTTAAGGGGGCGCGACACTGAAGCTTTCTTT.

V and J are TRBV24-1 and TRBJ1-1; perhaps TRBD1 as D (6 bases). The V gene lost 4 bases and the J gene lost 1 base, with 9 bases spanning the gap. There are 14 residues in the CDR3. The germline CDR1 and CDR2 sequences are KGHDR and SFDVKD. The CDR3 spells CATSDRDKNTEAFF. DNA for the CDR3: TGTGCCACCAGTGACCGGGACAAGAACACTGAAGCTTTCTTT.

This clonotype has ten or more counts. Here the CDR3 reads CSASRDSLTDTQYF. CDR3 DNA: TGCAGTGCTAGTCGGGACAGTCTCACAGATACGCAGTATTTT. This chain connects TRBV20-1 to TRBJ2-3; TRBD1 matches 7 bases. The junction had 5 bases not matched to a gene; V was cut back by 3 bases and J by 2 bases. The CDR3 is made up of 14 amino acids. CDR1 DFQATT and CDR2 SNEGSKA come from the germline V gene (reference sequence).

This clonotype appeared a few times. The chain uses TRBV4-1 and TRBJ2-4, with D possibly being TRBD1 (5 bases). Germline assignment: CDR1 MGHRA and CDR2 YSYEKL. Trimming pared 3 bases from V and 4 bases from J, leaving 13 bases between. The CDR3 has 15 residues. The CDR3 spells CASSQIGHHKNIQYF. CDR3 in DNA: TGCGCCAGCAGCCAGATAGGACACCATAAAAACATTCAGTACTTC.

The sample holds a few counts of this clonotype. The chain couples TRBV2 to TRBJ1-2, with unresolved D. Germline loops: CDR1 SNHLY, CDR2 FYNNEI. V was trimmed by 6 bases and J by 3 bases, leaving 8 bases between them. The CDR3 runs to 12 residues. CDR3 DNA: TGTGCCAGCAGGAGGCAGGACTATGGCTACACCTTC. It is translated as CASRRQDYGYTF.

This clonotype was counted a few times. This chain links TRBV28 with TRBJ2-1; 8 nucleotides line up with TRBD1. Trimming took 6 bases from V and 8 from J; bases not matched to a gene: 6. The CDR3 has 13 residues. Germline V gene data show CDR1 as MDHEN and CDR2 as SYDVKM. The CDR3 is CASRIHRGDEQFF. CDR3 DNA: TGTGCCAGCAGGATACACAGGGGGGATGAGCAGTTCTTC.

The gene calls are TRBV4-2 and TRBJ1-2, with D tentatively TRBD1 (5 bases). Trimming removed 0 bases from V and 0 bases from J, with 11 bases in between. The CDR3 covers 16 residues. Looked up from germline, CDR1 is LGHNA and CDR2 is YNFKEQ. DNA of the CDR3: TGTGCCAGCAGCCAAGATCTGACAGCCTCTAACTATGGCTACACCTTC. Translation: CASSQDLTASNYGYTF.

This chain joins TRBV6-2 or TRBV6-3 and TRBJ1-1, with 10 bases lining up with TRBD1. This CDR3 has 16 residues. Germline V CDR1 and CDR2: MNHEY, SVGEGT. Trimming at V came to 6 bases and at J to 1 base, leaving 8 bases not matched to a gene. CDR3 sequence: CASRRGQGFSNTEAFF. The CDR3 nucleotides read TGTGCCAGCAGACGGGGACAGGGGTTTTCGAACACTGAAGCTTTCTTT.

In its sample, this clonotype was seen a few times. CDR3: CASSSRLAGGLETQYF. The CDR3 nucleotides are TGTGCCAGCAGCTCCCGACTAGCGGGGGGGTTGGAGACCCAGTACTTC. The chain has TRBV7-9 and TRBJ2-5; TRBD2 matches 14 bases. The J segment lost 5 bases and the V segment lost 4 bases, leaving 6 bases of the junction unmatched. The germline V gene encodes CDR1 SEHNR and CDR2 FQNEAQ (reference sequence). CDR3 size: 16 residues.

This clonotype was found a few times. CDR3 region: CAWSVQDSGNTIYF. In DNA, the CDR3 is TGTGCCTGGAGTGTCCAGGACTCTGGAAACACCATATATTTT. V is TRBV30 and J is TRBJ1-3; D remains ambiguous. This CDR3 comprises 14 residues. Germline values: CDR1 GTSNPN, CDR2 SVGIG (reference sequence). Trimming cost V 0 bases and J 0 bases, with 6 bases left between them.

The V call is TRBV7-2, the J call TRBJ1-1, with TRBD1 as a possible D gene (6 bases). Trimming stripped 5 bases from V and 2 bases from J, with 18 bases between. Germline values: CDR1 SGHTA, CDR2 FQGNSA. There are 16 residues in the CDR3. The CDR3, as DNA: TGTGCCAGCAGCCACTTCCGGACAGCTATTAACACTGAAGCTTTCTTT. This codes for CASSHFRTAINTEAFF. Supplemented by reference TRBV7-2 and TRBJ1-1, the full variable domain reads GAGVSQSPSNKVTEKGKDVELRCDPISGHTALYWYRQSLGQGLEFLIYFQGNSAPDKSGLPSDRFSAERTGGSVSTLTIQRTQQEDSAVYLCASSHFRTAINTEAFFGQGTRLTVV.

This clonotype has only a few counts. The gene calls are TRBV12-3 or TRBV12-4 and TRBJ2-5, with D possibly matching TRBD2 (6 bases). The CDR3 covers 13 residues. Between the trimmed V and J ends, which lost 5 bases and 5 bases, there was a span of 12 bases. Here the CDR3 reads CASSKAGQETQYF. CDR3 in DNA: TGTGCCAGCAGTAAAGCGGGTCAGGAGACCCAGTACTTC.

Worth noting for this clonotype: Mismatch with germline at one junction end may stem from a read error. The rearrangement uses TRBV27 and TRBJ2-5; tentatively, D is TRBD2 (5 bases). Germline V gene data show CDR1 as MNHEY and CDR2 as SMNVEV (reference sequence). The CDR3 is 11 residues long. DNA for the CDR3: TGCACGTGCGGCGCGGGAGAGACCCAGTACTTC. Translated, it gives CTCGAGETQYF.

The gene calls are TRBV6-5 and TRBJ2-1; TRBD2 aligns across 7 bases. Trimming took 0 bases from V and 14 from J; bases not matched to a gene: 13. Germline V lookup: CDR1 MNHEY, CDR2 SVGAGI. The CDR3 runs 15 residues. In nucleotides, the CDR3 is TGTGCCAGCAGTTACTCTCAAGGAGCGGGGTATCCGGAGTTCTTC. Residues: CASSYSQGAGYPEFF.

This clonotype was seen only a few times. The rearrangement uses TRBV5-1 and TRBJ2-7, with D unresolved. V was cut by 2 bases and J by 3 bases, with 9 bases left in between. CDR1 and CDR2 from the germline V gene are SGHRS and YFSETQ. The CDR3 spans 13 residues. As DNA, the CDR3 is TGCGCCAGCAGCTTTGGCATCCACTACGAGCAGTACTTC. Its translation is CASSFGIHYEQYF. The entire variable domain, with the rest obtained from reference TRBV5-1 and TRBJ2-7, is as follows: KAGVTQTPRYLIKTRGQQVTLSCSPISGHRSVSWYQQTPGQGLQFLFEYFSETQRNKGNFPGRFSGRQFSNSRSEMNVSTLELGDSALYLCASSFGIHYEQYFGPGTRLTVT.

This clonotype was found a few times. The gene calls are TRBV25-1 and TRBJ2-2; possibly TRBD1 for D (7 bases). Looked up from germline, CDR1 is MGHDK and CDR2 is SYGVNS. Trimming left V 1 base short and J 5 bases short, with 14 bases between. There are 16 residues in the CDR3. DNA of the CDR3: TGTGCCAGCAGTGAATCAACAGGGGAGGAAACCGGGGAGCTGTTTTTT. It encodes CASSESTGEETGELFF.

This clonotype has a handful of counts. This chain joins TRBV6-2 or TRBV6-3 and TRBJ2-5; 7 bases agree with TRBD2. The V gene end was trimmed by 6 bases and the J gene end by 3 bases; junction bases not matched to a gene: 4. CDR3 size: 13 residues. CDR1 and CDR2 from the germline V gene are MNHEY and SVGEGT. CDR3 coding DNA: TGTGCCAGCAGCAGCGGGGTAGAAGAGACCCAGTACTTC. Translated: CASSSGVEETQYF.

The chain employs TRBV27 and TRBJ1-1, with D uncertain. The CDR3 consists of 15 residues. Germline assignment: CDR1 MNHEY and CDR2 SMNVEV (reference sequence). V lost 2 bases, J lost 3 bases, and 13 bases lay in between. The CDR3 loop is CASSLKPGLDTEAFF. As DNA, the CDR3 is TGTGCCAGCAGTTTAAAGCCAGGATTGGACACTGAAGCTTTCTTT.